This T cell receptor beta chain was sequenced in a study of cytomegalovirus exposure and HLA in healthy donors. Of note for this clone: The target antigen is unknown.

The donors belonged to the roughly 110-subject validation cohort, separate from the approximately 700-subject first cohort. Whole-study findings and limits: The majority of TCR sequences were rare, yet some public TCRs appeared in many donors. Listed as cytomegalovirus-associated were 150 or so TCR beta chains.

Only in-frame clones appear in the TCRdb table, and some are missing; sequencing was by immunoSEQ multiplex PCR. Of roughly 100,000 clones listed, around 84% are singletons. The sequencing input was PBMCs. The sequence was collected from a man younger than 35 in good health and CMV-seropositive.

The CDR3 sequence: CASSLYPEVEKLFF. The CDR3 DNA sequence: TGTGCCAGCAGCTTATACCCCGAGGTGGAAAAACTGTTTTTT. V gene TRBV7-9 combines with J gene TRBJ1-4, with D uncertain. The V gene's germline CDR1 is SEHNR and CDR2 FQNEAQ (reference sequence). The CDR3 is made up of 14 amino acids. V lost 2 bases to trimming and J lost 8 bases, with 12 bases between them.